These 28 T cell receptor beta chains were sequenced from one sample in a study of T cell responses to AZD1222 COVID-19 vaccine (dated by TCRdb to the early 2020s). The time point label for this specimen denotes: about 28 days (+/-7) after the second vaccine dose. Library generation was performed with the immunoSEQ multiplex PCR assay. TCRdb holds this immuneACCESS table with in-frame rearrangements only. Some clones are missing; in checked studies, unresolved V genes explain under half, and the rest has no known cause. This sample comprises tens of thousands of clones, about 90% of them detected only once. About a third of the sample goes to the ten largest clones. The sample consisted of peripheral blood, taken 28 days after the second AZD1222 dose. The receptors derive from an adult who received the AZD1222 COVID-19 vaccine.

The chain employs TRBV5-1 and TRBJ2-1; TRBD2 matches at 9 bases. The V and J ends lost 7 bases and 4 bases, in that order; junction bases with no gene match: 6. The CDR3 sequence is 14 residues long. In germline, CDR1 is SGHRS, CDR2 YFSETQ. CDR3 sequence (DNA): TGCGCCAGCTACCTTAGCGGGGGATACAATGAGCAGTTCTTC. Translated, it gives CASYLSGGYNEQFF.

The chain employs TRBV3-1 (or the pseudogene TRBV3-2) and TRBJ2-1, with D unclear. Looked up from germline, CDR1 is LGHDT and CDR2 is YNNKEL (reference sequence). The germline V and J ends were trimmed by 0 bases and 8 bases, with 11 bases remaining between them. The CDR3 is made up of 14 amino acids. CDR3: CASSQDRVAYEQFF. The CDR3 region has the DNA TGTGCCAGCAGCCAAGATCGGGTAGCATATGAGCAGTTCTTC.

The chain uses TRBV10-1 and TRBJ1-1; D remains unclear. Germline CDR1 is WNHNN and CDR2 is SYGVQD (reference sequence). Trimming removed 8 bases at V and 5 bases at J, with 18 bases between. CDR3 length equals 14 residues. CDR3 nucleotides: TGCGCCAGCTCACCAGGCGGTTCCCCAACTGAAGCTTTCTTT. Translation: CASSPGGSPTEAFF.

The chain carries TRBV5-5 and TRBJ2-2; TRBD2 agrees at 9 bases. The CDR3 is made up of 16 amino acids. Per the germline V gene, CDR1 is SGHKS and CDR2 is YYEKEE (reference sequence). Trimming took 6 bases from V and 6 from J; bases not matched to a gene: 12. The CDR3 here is CASTAGGLVRSGELFF. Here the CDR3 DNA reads TGTGCCAGCACCGCGGGGGGGCTTGTCAGGTCCGGGGAGCTGTTTTTT. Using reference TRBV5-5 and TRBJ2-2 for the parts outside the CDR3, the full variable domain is DAGVTQSPTHLIKTRGQQVTLRCSPISGHKSVSWYQQVLGQGPQFIFQYYEKEERGRGNFPDRFSARQFPNYSSELNVNALLLGDSALYLCASTAGGLVRSGELFFGEGSRLTVL.

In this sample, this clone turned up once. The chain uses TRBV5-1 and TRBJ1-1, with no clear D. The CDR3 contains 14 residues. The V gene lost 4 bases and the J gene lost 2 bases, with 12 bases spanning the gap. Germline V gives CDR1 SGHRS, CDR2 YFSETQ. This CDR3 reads CASSPNTANTEAFF. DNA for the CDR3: TGCGCCAGCAGCCCAAATACAGCCAACACTGAAGCTTTCTTT.

CDR3 sequence (DNA): TGTGCCAGCAGCTTAGGCCGGATAACCGGGGAGCTGTTTTTT. Protein product: CASSLGRITGELFF. This rearrangement joins TRBV7-2 to TRBJ2-2, with D unresolved. The CDR3 extends over 14 amino acids. Germline V gene lookup returns CDR1 SGHTA and CDR2 FQGNSA. Trimming removed 1 base at V and 5 bases at J, with 8 bases between.

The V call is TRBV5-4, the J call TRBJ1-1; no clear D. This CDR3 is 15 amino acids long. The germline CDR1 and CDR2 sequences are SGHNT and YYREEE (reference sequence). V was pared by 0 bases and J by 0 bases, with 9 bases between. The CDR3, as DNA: TGTGCCAGCAGCTTGGTTCGGAATATGAACACTGAAGCTTTCTTT. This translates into CASSLVRNMNTEAFF.

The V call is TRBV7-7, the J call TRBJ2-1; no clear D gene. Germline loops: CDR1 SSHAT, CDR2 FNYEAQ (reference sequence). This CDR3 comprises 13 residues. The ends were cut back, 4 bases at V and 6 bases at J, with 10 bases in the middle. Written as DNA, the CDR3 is TGTGCCAGCAGCTACGCCCGTTTCAATGAGCAGTTCTTC. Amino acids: CASSYARFNEQFF.

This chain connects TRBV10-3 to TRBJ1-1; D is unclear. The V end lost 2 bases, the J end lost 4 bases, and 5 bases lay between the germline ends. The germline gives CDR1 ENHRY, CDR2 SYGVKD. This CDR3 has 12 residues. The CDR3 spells CAISERSTEAFF. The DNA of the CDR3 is TGTGCCATCAGTGAGAGGTCCACTGAAGCTTTCTTT.

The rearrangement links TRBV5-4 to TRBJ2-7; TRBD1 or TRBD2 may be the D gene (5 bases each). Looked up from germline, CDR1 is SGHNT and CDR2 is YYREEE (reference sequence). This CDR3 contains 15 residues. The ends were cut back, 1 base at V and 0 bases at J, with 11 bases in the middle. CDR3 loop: CASSLIGTASYEQYF. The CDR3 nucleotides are TGTGCCAGCAGCTTGATTGGGACGGCCTCCTACGAGCAGTACTTC.

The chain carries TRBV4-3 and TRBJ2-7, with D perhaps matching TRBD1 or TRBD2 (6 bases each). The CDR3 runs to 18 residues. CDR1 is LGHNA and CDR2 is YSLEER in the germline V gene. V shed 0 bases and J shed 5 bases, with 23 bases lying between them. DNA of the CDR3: TGCGCCAGCAGCCAAGAGGACGTCCGTGGGGGGCCCTGGGACGAGCAGTACTTC. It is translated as CASSQEDVRGGPWDEQYF.

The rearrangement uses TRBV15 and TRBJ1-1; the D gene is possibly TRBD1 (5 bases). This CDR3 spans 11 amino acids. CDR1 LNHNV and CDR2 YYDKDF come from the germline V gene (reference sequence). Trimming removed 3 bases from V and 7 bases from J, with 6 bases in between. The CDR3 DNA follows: TGTGCCACCAGCAGGGGGGGTGAAGCTTTCTTT. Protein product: CATSRGGEAFF.

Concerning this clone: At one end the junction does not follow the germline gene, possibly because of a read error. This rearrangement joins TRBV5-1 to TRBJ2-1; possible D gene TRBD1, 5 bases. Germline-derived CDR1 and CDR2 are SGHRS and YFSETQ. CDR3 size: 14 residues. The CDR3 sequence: CASSLAGNANEQFF. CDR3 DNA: TGCGCCAGCAGTTTGGCAGGGAACGCGAATGAGCAGTTCTTC.

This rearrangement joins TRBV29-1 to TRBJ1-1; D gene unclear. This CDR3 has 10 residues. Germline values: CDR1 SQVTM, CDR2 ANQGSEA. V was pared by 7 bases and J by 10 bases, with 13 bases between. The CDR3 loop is CSAAFDGAFF. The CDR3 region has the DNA TGCAGCGCCGCTTTCGACGGAGCTTTCTTT.

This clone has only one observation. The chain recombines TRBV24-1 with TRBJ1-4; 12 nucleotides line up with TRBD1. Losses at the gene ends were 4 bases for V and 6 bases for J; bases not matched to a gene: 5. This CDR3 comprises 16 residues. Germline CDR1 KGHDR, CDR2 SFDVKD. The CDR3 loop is CATSEGTGGDYEKLFF. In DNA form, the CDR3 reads TGTGCCACCAGTGAGGGGACAGGGGGCGATTATGAAAAACTGTTTTTT.

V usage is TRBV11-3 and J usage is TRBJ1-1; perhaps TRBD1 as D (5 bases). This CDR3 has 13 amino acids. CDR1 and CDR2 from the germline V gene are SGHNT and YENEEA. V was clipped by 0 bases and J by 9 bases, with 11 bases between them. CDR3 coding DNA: TGTGCCAGCAGCTTAGACCCCCCGGGACAAGCTTTCTTT. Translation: CASSLDPPGQAFF.

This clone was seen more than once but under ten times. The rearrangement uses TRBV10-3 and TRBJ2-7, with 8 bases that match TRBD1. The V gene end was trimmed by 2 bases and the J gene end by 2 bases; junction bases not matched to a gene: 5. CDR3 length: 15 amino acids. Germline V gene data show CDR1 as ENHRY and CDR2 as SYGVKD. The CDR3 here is CAISEKGTGTYEQYF. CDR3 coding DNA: TGTGCCATCAGTGAGAAGGGGACAGGAACCTACGAGCAGTACTTC.

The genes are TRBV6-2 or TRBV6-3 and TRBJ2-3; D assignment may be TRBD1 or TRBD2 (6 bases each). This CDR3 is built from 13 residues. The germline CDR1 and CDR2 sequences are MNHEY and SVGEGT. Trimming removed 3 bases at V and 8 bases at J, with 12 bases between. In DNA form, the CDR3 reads TGTGCCAGCAGTTATGTGGGGGGCCCTACGCAGTATTTT. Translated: CASSYVGGPTQYF.

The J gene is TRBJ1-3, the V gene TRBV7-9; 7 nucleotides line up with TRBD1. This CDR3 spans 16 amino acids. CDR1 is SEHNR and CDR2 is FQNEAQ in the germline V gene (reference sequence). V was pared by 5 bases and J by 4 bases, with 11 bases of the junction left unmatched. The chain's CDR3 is CASSPTTGVYGNTIYF. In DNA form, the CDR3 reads TGTGCCAGCAGCCCGACCACAGGGGTCTACGGAAACACCATATATTTT.

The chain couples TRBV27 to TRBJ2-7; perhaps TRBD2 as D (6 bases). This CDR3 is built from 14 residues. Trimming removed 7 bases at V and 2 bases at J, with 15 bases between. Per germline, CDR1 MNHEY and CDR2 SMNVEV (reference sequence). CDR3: CASTQIGGPYEQYF. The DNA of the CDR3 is TGTGCCAGCACCCAAATCGGGGGACCCTACGAGCAGTACTTC.

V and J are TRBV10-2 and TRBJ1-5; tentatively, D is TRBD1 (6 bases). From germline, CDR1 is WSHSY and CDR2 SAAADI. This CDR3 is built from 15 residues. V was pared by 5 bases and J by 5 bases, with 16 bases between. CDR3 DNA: TGCGCCAGCAGTCCGGGGGGGGCTTCTGATCAGCCCCAGCATTTT. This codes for CASSPGGASDQPQHF.

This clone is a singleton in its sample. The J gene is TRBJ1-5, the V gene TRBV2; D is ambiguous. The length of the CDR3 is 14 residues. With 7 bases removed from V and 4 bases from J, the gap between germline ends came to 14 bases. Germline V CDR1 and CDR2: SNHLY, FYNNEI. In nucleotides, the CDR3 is TGTGCCAGCAAGTCTACGGGTCCTAATCAGCCCCAGCATTTT. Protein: CASKSTGPNQPQHF.

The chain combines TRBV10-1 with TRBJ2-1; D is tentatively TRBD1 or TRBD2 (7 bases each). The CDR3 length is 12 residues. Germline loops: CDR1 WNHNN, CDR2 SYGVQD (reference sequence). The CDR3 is CATQQGRGEQFF. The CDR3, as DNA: TGCGCGACTCAACAGGGGAGGGGGGAGCAGTTCTTC.

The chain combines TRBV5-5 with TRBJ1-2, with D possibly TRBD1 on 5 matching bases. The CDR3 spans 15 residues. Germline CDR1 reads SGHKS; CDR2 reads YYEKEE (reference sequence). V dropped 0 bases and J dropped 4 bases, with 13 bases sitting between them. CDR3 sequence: CASSLGSGGGYGYTF. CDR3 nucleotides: TGTGCCAGCAGCTTGGGATCCGGGGGGGGCTATGGCTACACCTTC.

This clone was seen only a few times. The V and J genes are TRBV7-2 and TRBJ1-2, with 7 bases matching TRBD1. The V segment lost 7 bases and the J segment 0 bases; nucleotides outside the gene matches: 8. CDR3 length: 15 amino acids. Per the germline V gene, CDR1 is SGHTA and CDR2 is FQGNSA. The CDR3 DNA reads TGTGCCAGCACCCCCGACAGGGTAGCTAACTATGGCTACACCTTC. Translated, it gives CASTPDRVANYGYTF.

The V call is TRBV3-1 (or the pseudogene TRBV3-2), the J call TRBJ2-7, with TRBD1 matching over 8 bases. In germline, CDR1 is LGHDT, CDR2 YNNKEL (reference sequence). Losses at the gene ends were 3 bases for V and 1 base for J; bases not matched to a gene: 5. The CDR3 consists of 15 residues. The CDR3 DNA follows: TGTGCCAGCAGCCACAGGGGGCTAGGGTCCTACGAGCAGTACTTC. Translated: CASSHRGLGSYEQYF.

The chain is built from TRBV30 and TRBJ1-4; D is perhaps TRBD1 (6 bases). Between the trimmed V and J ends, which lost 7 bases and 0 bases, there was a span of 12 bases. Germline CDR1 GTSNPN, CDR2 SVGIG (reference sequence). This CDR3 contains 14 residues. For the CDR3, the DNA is TGTGCCTCTATGGGGGCTGCAACTAATGAAAAACTGTTTTTT. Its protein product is CASMGAATNEKLFF.

CDR3 in DNA: TGTGCCAGTGGGACCCCACGACAGCCCCAGCATTTT. This translates into CASGTPRQPQHF. The V call is TRBV19, the J call TRBJ1-5, with a weak D call TRBD1 (5 bases). The V gene's germline CDR1 is LNHDA and CDR2 SQIVND (reference sequence). This CDR3 spans 12 amino acids. V was clipped by 8 bases and J by 7 bases, with 12 bases between them.